The entry that follows covers one T cell receptor (beta chain) sequence. What it binds is not known. The data are from a study of cytomegalovirus exposure and HLA in healthy donors. Whole-study context: It was reported in a later analysis that the same platform had been used for the 120 or so validation repertoires as for the approximately 700 first-cohort repertoires. General study findings and limits: In vitro data verified a few CMV-associated chains as specific for CMV antigens. Later, an analysis found that TCR clusters from the first cohort tended to co-occur in the 130 or so validation repertoires. Many donors carried some public TCRs, although rarity characterized most TCR sequences.

Clones were sequenced by immunoSEQ multiplex PCR, and TCRdb holds only the in-frame ones, with some missing. The sample includes under 100,000 clones, roughly 80% of them seen just once. This CDR3 has 15 residues. V was cut by 0 bases and J by 4 bases, with 9 bases left in between. Per the germline V gene, CDR1 is MNHNS and CDR2 is SASEGT. This TCR came from a young woman in good health and CMV-seropositive. Sequencing was done on a sample of PBMCs. The chain combines TRBV6-1 with TRBJ1-4; maybe TRBD1 (5 bases). CDR3 in amino acids: CASSEAGGGNEKLFF. CDR3 sequence (DNA): TGTGCCAGCAGTGAAGCGGGGGGGGGTAATGAAAAACTGTTTTTT.